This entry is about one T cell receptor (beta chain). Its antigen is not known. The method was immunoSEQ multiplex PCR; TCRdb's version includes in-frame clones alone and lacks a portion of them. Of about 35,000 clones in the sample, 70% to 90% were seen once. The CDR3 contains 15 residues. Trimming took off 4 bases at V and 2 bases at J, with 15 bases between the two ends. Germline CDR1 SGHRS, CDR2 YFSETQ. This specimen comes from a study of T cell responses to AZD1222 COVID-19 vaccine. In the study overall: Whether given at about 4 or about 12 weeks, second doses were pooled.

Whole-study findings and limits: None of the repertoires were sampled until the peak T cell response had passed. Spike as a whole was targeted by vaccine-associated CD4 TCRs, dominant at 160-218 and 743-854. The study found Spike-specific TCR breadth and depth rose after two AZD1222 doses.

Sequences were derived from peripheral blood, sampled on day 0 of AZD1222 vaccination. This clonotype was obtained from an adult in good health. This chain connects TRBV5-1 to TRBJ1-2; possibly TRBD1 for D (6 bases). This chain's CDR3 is CASSPDDRRNYGYTF. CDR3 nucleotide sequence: TGCGCCAGCAGCCCGGACGACAGGAGGAACTATGGCTACACCTTC.